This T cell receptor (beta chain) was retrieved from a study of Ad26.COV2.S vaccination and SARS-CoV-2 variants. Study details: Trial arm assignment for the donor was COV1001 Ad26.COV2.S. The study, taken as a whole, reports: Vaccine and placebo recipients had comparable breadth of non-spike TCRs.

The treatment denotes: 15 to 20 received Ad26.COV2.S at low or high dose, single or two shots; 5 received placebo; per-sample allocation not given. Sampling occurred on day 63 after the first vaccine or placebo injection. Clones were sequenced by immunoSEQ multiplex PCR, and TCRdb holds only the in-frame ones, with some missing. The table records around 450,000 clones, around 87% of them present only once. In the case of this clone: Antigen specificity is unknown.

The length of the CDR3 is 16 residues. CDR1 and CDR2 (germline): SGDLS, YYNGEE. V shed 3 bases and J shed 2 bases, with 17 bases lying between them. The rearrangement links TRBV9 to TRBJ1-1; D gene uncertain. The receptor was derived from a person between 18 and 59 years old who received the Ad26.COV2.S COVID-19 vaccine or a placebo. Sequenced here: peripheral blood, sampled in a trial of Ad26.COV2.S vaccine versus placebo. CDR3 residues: CASSANPDGVNTEAFF. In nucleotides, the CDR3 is TGTGCCAGCAGCGCCAACCCGGACGGAGTTAACACTGAAGCTTTCTTT.